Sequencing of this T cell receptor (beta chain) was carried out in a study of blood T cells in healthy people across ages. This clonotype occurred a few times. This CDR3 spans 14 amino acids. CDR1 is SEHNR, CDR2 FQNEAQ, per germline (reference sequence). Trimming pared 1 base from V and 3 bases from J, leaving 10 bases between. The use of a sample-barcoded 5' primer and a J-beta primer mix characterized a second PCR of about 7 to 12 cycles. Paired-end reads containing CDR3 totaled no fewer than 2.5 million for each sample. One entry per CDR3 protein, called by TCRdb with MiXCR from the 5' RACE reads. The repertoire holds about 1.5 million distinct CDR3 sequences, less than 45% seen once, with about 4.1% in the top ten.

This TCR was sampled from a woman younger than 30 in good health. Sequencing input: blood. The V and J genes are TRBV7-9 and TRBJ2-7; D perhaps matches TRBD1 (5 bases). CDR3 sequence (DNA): TGTGCCAGCAGCTTAGTGGGGCCTGGCTACGAGCAGTACTTC. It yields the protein CASSLVGPGYEQYF. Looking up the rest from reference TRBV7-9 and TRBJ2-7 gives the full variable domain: DTGVSQNPRHKITKRGQNVTFRCDPISEHNRLYWYRQTLGQGPEFLTYFQNEAQLEKSRLLSDRFSAERPKGSFSTLEIQRTEQGDSAMYLCASSLVGPGYEQYFGPGTRLTVT.